The 21 T cell receptor beta chains below all came from one sample that was sequenced in a study of blood T cell repertoires in COVID-19. Produced via immunoSEQ multiplex PCR; TCRdb's table is partial and in-frame only. Counted here are around 290,000 clones, about 88% occurring once; the ten biggest clones make up around 2%. Source material: PBMCs or T cells enriched from blood (not recorded which). The source is a woman aged 55-69 years in a cohort exposed to, infected with or recovered from COVID-19 (not recorded which).

The rearrangement joins TRBV6-1 to TRBJ2-7; 8 bases map to TRBD1. Germline V gene sequence: CDR1 MNHNS, CDR2 SASEGT. This CDR3 has 14 residues. V was clipped by 2 bases and J by 2 bases; unmatched bases: 2. DNA of the CDR3: TGTGCCAGCAGTGAAATACAGGGGGCCTACGAGCAGTACTTC. It specifies CASSEIQGAYEQYF.

The chain couples TRBV6-6 to TRBJ1-2, with a possible D match to TRBD1 (6 bases). CDR3 length: 16 residues. The V gene lost 3 bases and the J gene lost 7 bases, with 21 bases spanning the gap. Germline CDR1 reads MNHNY; CDR2 reads SVGAGI (reference sequence). The DNA of the CDR3 is TGTGCCAGCAGTTATTCCCGAAACAGGGAAGGGGGTGGCTACACCTTC. It encodes CASSYSRNREGGGYTF.

V usage is TRBV5-1 and J usage is TRBJ2-5; the D gene is possibly TRBD2 (6 bases). This CDR3 is 13 amino acids long. Trimming removed 5 bases at V and 0 bases at J, with 8 bases between. The V gene's germline CDR1 is SGHRS and CDR2 YFSETQ. Here the CDR3 DNA reads TGCGCCAGCAGACGGGGGTACCAAGAGACCCAGTACTTC. Amino acids: CASRRGYQETQYF.

The chain links TRBV9 to TRBJ1-4, with 11 bases that match TRBD1. This CDR3 is built from 15 residues. Trimming at V came to 3 bases and at J to 7 bases, leaving 5 bases not matched to a gene. Germline lookup yields CDR1 SGDLS and CDR2 YYNGEE. CDR3 protein: CASSAGQGATEKLFF. CDR3 in DNA: TGTGCCAGCAGCGCCGGACAGGGGGCGACTGAAAAACTGTTTTTT.

The V gene is TRBV10-1, the J gene TRBJ1-1, with D possibly TRBD1 on 6 matching bases. This CDR3 is 13 amino acids long. Germline loops: CDR1 WNHNN, CDR2 SYGVQD (reference sequence). V was shortened by 6 bases and J by 5 bases, with 13 bases between the two germline ends. The CDR3 sequence is CASRRGAGTEAFF. CDR3 DNA: TGCGCCAGCAGGCGGGGGGCCGGTACTGAAGCTTTCTTT.

About this clone itself: This CDR3 is also generated by other DNA sequences in the sample. This chain connects TRBV7-9 to TRBJ2-7, with 8 nucleotides matching TRBD2. The CDR3 spans 13 residues. The ends lost 8 bases at V and 1 base at J; junction bases unmatched: 4. In germline, CDR1 is SEHNR, CDR2 FQNEAQ (reference sequence). CDR3 sequence (DNA): TGTGCCAGCTCTGCTAGCGGGTCCTACGAGCAGTACTTC. Translating it yields CASSASGSYEQYF.

This clone has just one count. The rearrangement links TRBV7-2 to TRBJ2-1; 9 positions match TRBD1. The CDR3 extends over 13 amino acids. V was clipped by 5 bases and J by 9 bases; unmatched bases: 5. The germline CDR1 and CDR2 sequences are SGHTA and FQGNSA. Here the CDR3 reads CASSTTGGSEQFF. Written as DNA, the CDR3 is TGTGCCAGCAGCACTACAGGGGGCAGTGAGCAGTTCTTC.

The chain combines TRBV5-8 with TRBJ2-1; a weak D match, TRBD1 (6 bases). Trimming left V 6 bases short and J 10 bases short, with 11 bases between. The germline V gene encodes CDR1 SGHTS and CDR2 YDEGEE. The CDR3 is 11 amino acids. In nucleotides, the CDR3 is TGTGCCAGCACCCGTAGGGGGGAGCAGTTCTTC. It codes for CASTRRGEQFF.

The CDR3 loop is CASSRGLAGRGWEQFF. The CDR3 DNA reads as TGTGCCAGCAGTAGAGGGCTAGCGGGAAGGGGCTGGGAGCAGTTCTTC. The chain carries TRBV28 and TRBJ2-1; 9 bases agree with TRBD2. Germline CDR1 and CDR2: MDHEN and SYDVKM. The CDR3 loop spans 16 amino acids. V shed 5 bases, J shed 10 bases, and the junction held 15 bases outside the gene matches.

The chain combines TRBV9 with TRBJ1-5; 8 nucleotides align to TRBD1. In germline, CDR1 is SGDLS, CDR2 YYNGEE. This CDR3 comprises 16 residues. V lost 0 bases, J lost 3 bases, and 5 bases stayed unmatched. The CDR3 spells CASSVGGDRINQPQHF. The CDR3, as DNA: TGTGCCAGCAGCGTAGGAGGGGACAGGATCAATCAGCCCCAGCATTTT.

This clone was recorded only once. This chain uses TRBV28 with TRBJ1-2; 9 bases align to TRBD1. Germline-derived CDR1 and CDR2 are MDHEN and SYDVKM. The ends lost 5 bases at V and 3 bases at J; junction bases unmatched: 10. The length of the CDR3 is 16 residues. The CDR3 reads CASSVGTGNPHYGYTF. As DNA, the CDR3 is TGTGCCAGCAGTGTCGGGACAGGGAATCCTCACTATGGCTACACCTTC.

V is TRBV4-1 and J is TRBJ1-2, with 9 bases aligning to TRBD1. Unmatched junction bases numbered 14, after V lost 8 bases and J lost 7 bases. CDR1 is MGHRA, CDR2 YSYEKL, per germline. The CDR3 length is 15 residues. CDR3 nucleotides: TGCGCCAGCCGTAAAATTTTGACAGGGGGATTTGGCTACACCTTC. Translated, it gives CASRKILTGGFGYTF.

The chain uses TRBV28 and TRBJ1-2; weak D call: TRBD1 (5 bases). Germline V gene lookup returns CDR1 MDHEN and CDR2 SYDVKM. With 5 bases removed from V and 1 base from J, the gap between germline ends came to 11 bases. CDR3 length: 14 amino acids. CDR3 DNA: TGTGCCAGCAGTCCCGGGGGGGGTAACTATGGCTACACCTTC. Amino acid sequence: CASSPGGGNYGYTF.

The genes are TRBV7-8 and TRBJ2-7; 10 nucleotides match TRBD2. This CDR3 spans 15 amino acids. CDR1 and CDR2 (germline): SGHVS, FQNEAQ. V was clipped by 5 bases and J by 4 bases; unmatched bases: 8. CDR3 bases: TGTGCCAGCAGCACCAGCGGGAGGGCCGTTTACGAGCAGTACTTC. Its protein is CASSTSGRAVYEQYF.

J is TRBJ2-7 and V is TRBV5-1; 9 nucleotides line up with TRBD1. CDR1 and CDR2 from the germline V gene are SGHRS and YFSETQ. Germline trimming cut 4 bases from V and 2 bases from J; bases unmatched to any gene: 7. This CDR3 is 15 amino acids long. This chain's CDR3 is CASSATGTGPYEQYF. CDR3 DNA sequence: TGCGCCAGCAGCGCCACCGGGACAGGGCCCTACGAGCAGTACTTC.

The CDR3 bases are TGTGCCAGCTCACCAGAGAATTCTTATGGCTACACCTTC. It yields the protein CASSPENSYGYTF. This rearrangement joins TRBV18 to TRBJ1-2; D gene unclear. Per the germline V gene, CDR1 is KGHSH and CDR2 is LQKENI. The CDR3 sequence is 13 residues long. V was cut by 2 bases and J by 5 bases, with 9 bases left in between.

In this sample, this clone turned up once. This chain connects TRBV28 to TRBJ2-7, with D possibly being TRBD2 (5 bases). The V and J ends lost 7 bases and 5 bases respectively, with 18 bases between them. CDR3 length equals 14 residues. Per the germline V gene, CDR1 is MDHEN and CDR2 is SYDVKM. This chain's CDR3 is CASISPAKEDEQYF. In DNA, the CDR3 is TGTGCCAGCATCTCCCCGGCGAAGGAGGACGAGCAGTACTTC. Full variable domain (outside the CDR3, taken from reference TRBV28 and TRBJ2-7): DVKVTQSSRYLVKRTGEKVFLECVQDMDHENMFWYRQDPGLGLRLIYFSYDVKMKEKGDIPEGYSVSREKKERFSLILESASTNQTSMYLCASISPAKEDEQYFGPGTRLTVT.

The chain uses TRBV19 and TRBJ2-5; D is perhaps TRBD2 (6 bases). V gave up 5 bases and J gave up 5 bases, with 6 bases separating them. The CDR3 is made up of 11 amino acids. The germline gives CDR1 LNHDA, CDR2 SQIVND (reference sequence). The CDR3 nucleotides read TGTGCCAGTAGTGCGGGGGAGACCCAGTACTTC. Protein product: CASSAGETQYF.

The V gene is TRBV27, the J gene TRBJ1-1, with D possibly TRBD1 on 5 matching bases. Germline values: CDR1 MNHEY, CDR2 SMNVEV (reference sequence). Trimming cost V 5 bases and J 11 bases, with 15 bases left between them. The CDR3 has 12 amino acids. The CDR3 bases are TGTGCCAGCAGTGGCACGGGACGGGGGGCTTTCTTT. Amino acid sequence: CASSGTGRGAFF.

The chain recombines TRBV27 with TRBJ1-4; 8 bases line up with TRBD1. V shed 2 bases, J shed 7 bases, and the junction held 12 bases outside the gene matches. The germline CDR1 and CDR2 sequences are MNHEY and SMNVEV (reference sequence). The CDR3 consists of 17 residues. As DNA, the CDR3 is TGTGCCAGCAGTTTAAGTCCGACAGGGGAGGAAGGTGAAAAACTGTTTTTT. Translated, it gives CASSLSPTGEEGEKLFF.

CDR3 bases: TGCGCCAGCCCCCCCCAGACAGAGACTGGAAACACCATATATTTT. Translation gives CASPPQTETGNTIYF. The chain has TRBV23-1 and TRBJ1-3; maybe TRBD1 (5 bases). TRBV23-1 is an ORF, with its function uncertain. V dropped 8 bases and J dropped 2 bases, with 16 bases sitting between them. The CDR3 totals 15 residues.